Detailed here is one T cell receptor beta chain. Its antigen is as yet unknown. The data were taken from a study of naive and memory T cell subsets. An equimolar mix of two oligonucleotides served as the beta constant-region primer for TRBC1 and TRBC2. Nested alpha and beta constant-region primers with the SP2 primer drove four PCR rounds on ligated cDNA. From the UMI-ligation and nested PCR reads, TCRdb called clonotypes with MiXCR, one entry per CDR3 protein. Of around 29,000 distinct CDR3 sequences listed, roughly 20% are singletons. Between the trimmed V and J ends, which lost 8 bases and 4 bases, there was a span of 15 bases. The CDR3 is made up of 14 amino acids. CDR1 is LNHDA, CDR2 SQIVND, per germline (reference sequence). Study observations and caveats: A clonotype means one alpha or beta sequence, not an alpha/beta pair.

What was sequenced was effector memory CD4+ T cells from blood. Subset reported: effector memory, CD45RA- CD27-. This sequence was found in a human donor in good health. The chain is built from TRBV19 and TRBJ2-4, with a weak D call TRBD2 (6 bases). The CDR3 reads CASSQPGEKNIQYF. The CDR3 coding sequence is TGTGCCAGTTCGCAACCGGGAGAGAAAAACATTCAGTACTTC.